Below are 26 T cell receptor beta chains sequenced from a single sample in a study of T cell responses to AZD1222 COVID-19 vaccine. This table comes from immunoSEQ multiplex PCR, and its TCRdb copy is limited to in-frame clones, with some not included. The table lists about 100,000 clones, around 89% of them singletons. The sequences come from peripheral blood, collected 28 days after the second AZD1222 dose. The receptors originated from an adult who received the AZD1222 COVID-19 vaccine.

The gene calls are TRBV7-2 and TRBJ1-1; D uncertain. CDR3 length: 14 amino acids. Looked up from germline, CDR1 is SGHTA and CDR2 is FQGNSA. V was shortened by 2 bases and J by 4 bases, with 11 bases between the two germline ends. CDR3 sequence: CASSLNPGGTEAFF. In nucleotides, the CDR3 is TGTGCCAGCAGCTTAAATCCGGGTGGCACTGAAGCTTTCTTT.

Only a few counts were recorded for this clone. This chain joins TRBV12-3 or TRBV12-4 and TRBJ1-2, with D hard to call. V was cut by 5 bases and J by 1 base, with 5 bases left in between. CDR3 length equals 12 residues. CDR3 coding DNA: TGTGCCAGCAGTCCCGTTAACTATGGCTACACCTTC. Residues: CASSPVNYGYTF.

The chain has TRBV7-2 and TRBJ2-5; D is perhaps TRBD2 (6 bases). The CDR3 is 14 amino acids. Germline lookup yields CDR1 SGHTA and CDR2 FQGNSA. Deletions cut 5 bases from V and 5 bases from J, with 15 bases between. The chain's CDR3 is CASSPTPSGETQYF. The CDR3 DNA sequence: TGTGCCAGCAGCCCGACTCCAAGCGGGGAGACCCAGTACTTC.

The chain recombines TRBV4-3 with TRBJ1-2, with 10 bases identical to TRBD1. The ends lost 3 bases at V and 3 bases at J; junction bases unmatched: 4. In germline, CDR1 is LGHNA, CDR2 YSLEER. The CDR3 is 15 amino acids. In nucleotides, the CDR3 is TGCGCCAGCAGCCACCGACAGGGGGCCGACTATGGCTACACCTTC. Its protein product is CASSHRQGADYGYTF.

For this clone: The sample carries other DNA sequences with the same CDR3. The chain recombines TRBV7-3 with TRBJ2-3, with 7 bases aligning to TRBD2. Germline V gene lookup returns CDR1 SGHTA and CDR2 FQGTGA. Trimming at V came to 2 bases and at J to 1 base, leaving 0 bases not matched to a gene. The CDR3 loop spans 14 amino acids. CDR3 bases: TGTGCCAGCAGCTTAGCGGGGGGCACAGATACGCAGTATTTT. Translated, it gives CASSLAGGTDTQYF.

V gene TRBV30 combines with J gene TRBJ2-1, with D hard to call. This CDR3 region has 11 residues. Germline assignment: CDR1 GTSNPN and CDR2 SVGIG (reference sequence). Trimming removed 0 bases from V and 10 bases from J, with 7 bases in between. The CDR3 DNA is TGTGCCTGGAGTGTACGTCCGGAGCAGTTCTTC. The encoded protein is CAWSVRPEQFF.

This clone appeared a single time. The CDR3 here is CASSPRRESPQHF. The DNA of the CDR3 is TGTGCCAGTAGCCCCCGGCGGGAATCGCCCCAGCATTTT. J is TRBJ1-5 and V is TRBV19, with unresolved D. Germline loops: CDR1 LNHDA, CDR2 SQIVND (reference sequence). This CDR3 is built from 13 residues. V was clipped by 6 bases and J by 9 bases, with 15 bases between them.

This chain joins TRBV11-2 and TRBJ2-7, with D possibly TRBD2 on 5 matching bases. The CDR3 has 12 residues. Deletions cut 7 bases from V and 6 bases from J, with 13 bases between. Germline CDR1 SGHAT, CDR2 FQNNGV. The CDR3 nucleotides are TGTGCCAGCACCCAGCCGGGGTTCGAGCAGTACTTC. It yields the protein CASTQPGFEQYF.

The chain uses TRBV27 and TRBJ2-5; D unresolved. The CDR3 consists of 11 residues. Germline CDR1 and CDR2: MNHEY and SMNVEV (reference sequence). The germline V and J ends were trimmed by 2 bases and 4 bases, with 2 bases remaining between them. DNA for the CDR3: TGTGCCAGCAGTTTAGGAGAGACCCAGTACTTC. Translation gives CASSLGETQYF.

The J gene is TRBJ2-1, the V gene TRBV13; the match to TRBD2 covers 10 bases. The CDR3 has 15 residues. Germline V gives CDR1 PRHDT, CDR2 FYEKMQ (reference sequence). Germline trimming cut 0 bases from V and 8 bases from J; bases unmatched to any gene: 4. The CDR3 loop reads CASSLGAGGPDEQFF. The CDR3 nucleotides read TGTGCCAGCAGCTTAGGAGCGGGGGGGCCGGATGAGCAGTTCTTC.

This sequence joins TRBV27 and TRBJ2-5; 15 nucleotides line up with TRBD2. Trimming took 4 bases from V and 0 from J; bases not matched to a gene: 18. There are 22 residues in the CDR3. Germline-derived CDR1 and CDR2 are MNHEY and SMNVEV (reference sequence). CDR3 in amino acids: CASSSTLTPGLAGGKYQETQYF. The CDR3 DNA follows: TGTGCCAGCAGTTCCACGCTGACACCGGGACTAGCGGGAGGAAAGTACCAAGAGACCCAGTACTTC.

The CDR3 DNA sequence: TGTGCCAGCAGCTACAGGGAAAGTGAGCAGTTCTTC. This gives the protein CASSYRESEQFF. The chain couples TRBV11-1 to TRBJ2-1; a weak D match, TRBD1 (6 bases). Germline-derived CDR1 and CDR2 are SGHAT and FQDESV (reference sequence). CDR3 length: 12 residues. V shed 4 bases and J shed 9 bases, with 10 bases lying between them.

The rearrangement uses TRBV6-4 and TRBJ2-1, with TRBD2 matching 14 bases. Germline V lookup: CDR1 MRHNA, CDR2 SNTAGT. After removal of 5 bases from V and 7 bases from J, the junction contained 4 bases not matched to a gene. This CDR3 spans 15 amino acids. The CDR3: CASSPGLAGGNEQFF. The CDR3 DNA follows: TGTGCCAGCAGTCCCGGACTAGCGGGAGGTAATGAGCAGTTCTTC.

The chain recombines TRBV6-5 with TRBJ2-3; 10 bases align to TRBD1. The junction had 7 bases not matched to a gene; V was cut back by 5 bases and J by 5 bases. CDR1 is MNHEY and CDR2 is SVGAGI in the germline V gene. CDR3 size: 15 residues. The CDR3 DNA reads as TGTGCCAGCAGTCGAGCTTGGACAGGGGGAGATACGCAGTATTTT. Translated, it gives CASSRAWTGGDTQYF.

This sequence joins TRBV2 and TRBJ2-3, with TRBD2 matching 8 bases. The CDR3 runs 15 residues. Losses at the gene ends were 4 bases for V and 2 bases for J; bases not matched to a gene: 5. Germline lookup yields CDR1 SNHLY and CDR2 FYNNEI. The CDR3: CASSGEAGDTDTQYF. CDR3 DNA sequence: TGTGCCAGCAGTGGCGAAGCGGGGGACACAGATACGCAGTATTTT.

This clone was recorded a few times. This chain connects TRBV6-1 to TRBJ2-3, with TRBD2 matching over 7 bases. V gave up 2 bases and J gave up 0 bases; unmatched junction bases: 5. This CDR3 has 16 residues. Germline assignment: CDR1 MNHNS and CDR2 SASEGT. The CDR3 bases are TGTGCCAGCAGTGAACGGCCGGGAGGAAGCACAGATACGCAGTATTTT. This gives the protein CASSERPGGSTDTQYF.

V gene TRBV3-1 (or the pseudogene TRBV3-2) combines with J gene TRBJ2-5; a possible D gene is TRBD2 (5 bases). Trimming took 4 bases from V and 4 from J, leaving 10 bases between them. The CDR3 consists of 13 residues. The germline CDR1 and CDR2 sequences are LGHDT and YNNKEL (reference sequence). This CDR3 reads CASSRDYLETQYF. CDR3 DNA: TGTGCCAGCAGCCGAGACTATTTAGAGACCCAGTACTTC.

The V gene is TRBV2, the J gene TRBJ2-2, with a tentative D call TRBD2 (5 bases). V lost 5 bases, J lost 3 bases, and 13 bases lay in between. CDR3 length: 15 residues. Germline V gene sequence: CDR1 SNHLY, CDR2 FYNNEI. CDR3 loop: CASSRGPSYTGELFF. As DNA, the CDR3 is TGTGCCAGCAGTCGGGGTCCCAGTTACACCGGGGAGCTGTTTTTT. Full variable domain (outside the CDR3, taken from reference TRBV2 and TRBJ2-2): EPEVTQTPSHQVTQMGQEVILRCVPISNHLYFYWYRQILGQKVEFLVSFYNNEISEKSEIFDDQFSVERPDGSNFTLKIRSTKLEDSAMYFCASSRGPSYTGELFFGEGSRLTVL.

This chain connects TRBV12-5 to TRBJ1-1; TRBD1 might be the D (5 bases). The germline CDR1 and CDR2 sequences are LGHNT and FRNRAP. V lost 7 bases to trimming and J lost 3 bases, with 15 bases between them. The CDR3 contains 14 residues. For the CDR3, the DNA is TGTGCTAGTGCTTCCGCTCAGGGCGACACTGAAGCTTTCTTT. It codes for CASASAQGDTEAFF.

A few counts support this clone. The J gene is TRBJ1-5, the V gene TRBV19, with 8 positions matching TRBD1. After removal of 2 bases from V and 3 bases from J, the junction contained 3 bases not matched to a gene. This CDR3 contains 15 residues. Germline loops: CDR1 LNHDA, CDR2 SQIVND (reference sequence). CDR3 nucleotides: TGTGCCAGTAGTATAATGGGACAGGTCAATCAGCCCCAGCATTTT. Translated, it gives CASSIMGQVNQPQHF.

The rearrangement joins TRBV12-5 to TRBJ2-1; no clear D gene. The CDR3 runs to 14 residues. CDR1 and CDR2 (germline): LGHNT, FRNRAP. Deletions cut 3 bases from V and 4 bases from J, with 10 bases between. CDR3 bases: TGTGCTAGTGGTTTTGGCATACGGTACAATGAGCAGTTCTTC. Translating gives CASGFGIRYNEQFF.

The chain employs TRBV5-1 and TRBJ1-2, with 7 bases that match TRBD1. From germline, CDR1 is SGHRS and CDR2 YFSETQ. After removal of 4 bases from V and 2 bases from J, the junction contained 2 bases not matched to a gene. This CDR3 region has 13 residues. The CDR3: CASSVGQNYGYTF. The CDR3 DNA reads TGCGCCAGCAGCGTGGGACAGAACTATGGCTACACCTTC.

The V and J genes are TRBV7-6 and TRBJ2-7; 11 nucleotides match TRBD2. Germline V gives CDR1 SGHVS, CDR2 FNYEAQ. The J segment lost 3 bases and the V segment lost 0 bases, leaving 10 bases of the junction unmatched. The CDR3 extends over 18 amino acids. CDR3 coding DNA: TGTGCCAGCAGCTTAGCCTATTCGACTAGCGGGGTATTCTACGAGCAGTACTTC. It yields the protein CASSLAYSTSGVFYEQYF.

The V gene is TRBV6-5, the J gene TRBJ1-2, with D hard to call. Germline CDR1 reads MNHEY; CDR2 reads SVGAGI. V dropped 8 bases and J dropped 3 bases, with 16 bases sitting between them. This CDR3 contains 14 residues. The CDR3 DNA reads as TGTGCCAGCCGAAAAACAGAAGACCACTATGGCTACACCTTC. Its protein product is CASRKTEDHYGYTF.

This chain connects TRBV4-2 to TRBJ2-7, with 10 positions matching TRBD1. CDR1 and CDR2 from the germline V gene are LGHNA and YNFKEQ. Trimming at V came to 5 bases and at J to 2 bases, leaving 9 bases not matched to a gene. The CDR3 length is 16 residues. In DNA, the CDR3 is TGTGCCAGCAGCATGGACAGGGGGACTACTACCTACGAGCAGTACTTC. It yields the protein CASSMDRGTTTYEQYF.

This chain links TRBV11-2 with TRBJ1-4; D is ambiguous. Per the germline V gene, CDR1 is SGHAT and CDR2 is FQNNGV. The germline V and J ends were trimmed by 3 bases and 11 bases, with 19 bases remaining between them. The CDR3 has 15 residues. CDR3 in amino acids: CASSFEYLATAKLFF. The DNA for the CDR3 is TGTGCCAGCAGCTTCGAGTATTTAGCGACCGCGAAACTGTTTTTT.